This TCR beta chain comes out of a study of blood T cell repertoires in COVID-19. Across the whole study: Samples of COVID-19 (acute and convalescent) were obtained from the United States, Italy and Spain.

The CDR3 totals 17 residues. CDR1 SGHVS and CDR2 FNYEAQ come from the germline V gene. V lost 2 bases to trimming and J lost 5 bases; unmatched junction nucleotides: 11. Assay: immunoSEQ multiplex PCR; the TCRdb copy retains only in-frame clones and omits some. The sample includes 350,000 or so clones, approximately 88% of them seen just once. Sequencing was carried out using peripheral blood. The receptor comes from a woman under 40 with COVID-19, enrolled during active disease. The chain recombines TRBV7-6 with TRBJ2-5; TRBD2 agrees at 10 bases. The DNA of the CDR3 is TGTGCCAGCAGCTTAAGAAATAGCGGGGGGATCCGGGAGACCCAGTACTTC. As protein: CASSLRNSGGIRETQYF. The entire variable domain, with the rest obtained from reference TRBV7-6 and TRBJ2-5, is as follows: GAGVSQSPRYKVTKRGQDVALRCDPISGHVSLYWYRQALGQGPEFLTYFNYEAQQDKSGLPNDRFSAERPEGSISTLTIQRTEQRDSAMYRCASSLRNSGGIRETQYFGPGTRLLVL.